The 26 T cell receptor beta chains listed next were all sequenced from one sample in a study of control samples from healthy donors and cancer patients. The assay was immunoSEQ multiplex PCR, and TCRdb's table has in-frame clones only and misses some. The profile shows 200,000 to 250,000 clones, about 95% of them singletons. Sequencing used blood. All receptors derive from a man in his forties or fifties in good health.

CDR3 residues: CASSEAPRGYNEQFF. The CDR3 region has the DNA TGTGCCAGCAGTGAAGCACCAAGGGGGTACAATGAGCAGTTCTTC. V usage is TRBV6-1 and J usage is TRBJ2-1; D is perhaps TRBD1 (6 bases). CDR1 is MNHNS and CDR2 is SASEGT in the germline V gene. Trimming removed 0 bases at V and 4 bases at J, with 10 bases between. This CDR3 has 15 amino acids.

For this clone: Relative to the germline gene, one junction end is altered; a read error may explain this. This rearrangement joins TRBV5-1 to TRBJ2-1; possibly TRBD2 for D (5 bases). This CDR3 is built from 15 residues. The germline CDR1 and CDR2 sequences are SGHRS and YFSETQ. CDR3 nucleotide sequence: TGCGCCAGCAGCTTGACGCGGGCCTCCGACAATGAGCAGTTCTTC. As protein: CASSLTRASDNEQFF.

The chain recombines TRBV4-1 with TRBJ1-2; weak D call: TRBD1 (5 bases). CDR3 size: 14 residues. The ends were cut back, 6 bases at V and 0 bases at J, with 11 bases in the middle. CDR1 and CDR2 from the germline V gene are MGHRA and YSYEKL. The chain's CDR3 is CASRPGLTNYGYTF. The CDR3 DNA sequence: TGCGCCAGCAGACCGGGGCTTACTAACTATGGCTACACCTTC.

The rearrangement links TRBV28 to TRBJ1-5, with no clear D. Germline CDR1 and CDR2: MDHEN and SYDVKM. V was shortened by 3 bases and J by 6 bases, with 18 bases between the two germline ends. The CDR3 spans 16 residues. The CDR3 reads CASSFLKHVWAQPQHF. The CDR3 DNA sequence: TGTGCCAGCAGTTTCCTAAAACATGTGTGGGCTCAGCCCCAGCATTTT.

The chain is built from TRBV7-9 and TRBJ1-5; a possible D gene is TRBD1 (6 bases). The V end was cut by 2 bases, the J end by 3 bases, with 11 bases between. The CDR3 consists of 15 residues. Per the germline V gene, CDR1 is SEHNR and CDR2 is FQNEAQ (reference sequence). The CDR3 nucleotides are TGTGCCAGCAGCTTATCGGACAGTAACAATCAGCCCCAGCATTTT. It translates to CASSLSDSNNQPQHF. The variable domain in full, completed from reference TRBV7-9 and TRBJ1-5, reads DTGVSQNPRHKITKRGQNVTFRCDPISEHNRLYWYRQTLGQGPEFLTYFQNEAQLEKSRLLSDRFSAERPKGSFSTLEIQRTEQGDSAMYLCASSLSDSNNQPQHFGDGTRLSIL.

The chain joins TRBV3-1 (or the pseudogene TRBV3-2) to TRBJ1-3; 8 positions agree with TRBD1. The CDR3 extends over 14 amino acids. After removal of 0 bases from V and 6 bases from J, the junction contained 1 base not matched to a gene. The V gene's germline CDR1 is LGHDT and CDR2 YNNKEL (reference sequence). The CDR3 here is CASSQDRGPNTIYF. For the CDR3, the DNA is TGTGCCAGCAGCCAAGACAGGGGGCCAAACACCATATATTTT.

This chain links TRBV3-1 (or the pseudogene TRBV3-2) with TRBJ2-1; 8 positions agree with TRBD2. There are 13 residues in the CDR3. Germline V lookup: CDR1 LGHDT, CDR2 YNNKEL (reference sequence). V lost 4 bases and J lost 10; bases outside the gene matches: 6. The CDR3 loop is CASSPGGAGEQFF. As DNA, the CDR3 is TGTGCCAGCAGCCCCGGGGGGGCCGGGGAGCAGTTCTTC.

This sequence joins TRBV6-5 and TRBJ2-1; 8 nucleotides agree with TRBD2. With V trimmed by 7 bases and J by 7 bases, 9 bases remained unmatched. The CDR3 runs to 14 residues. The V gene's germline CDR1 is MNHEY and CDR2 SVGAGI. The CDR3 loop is CASNLRGALNEQFF. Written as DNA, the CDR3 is TGTGCCAGCAACCTGCGGGGGGCCTTAAATGAGCAGTTCTTC.

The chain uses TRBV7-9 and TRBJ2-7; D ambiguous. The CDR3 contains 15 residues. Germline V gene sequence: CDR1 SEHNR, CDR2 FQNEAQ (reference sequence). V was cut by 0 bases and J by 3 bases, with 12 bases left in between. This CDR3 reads CASSLAATLNYEQYF. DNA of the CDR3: TGTGCCAGCAGCTTAGCCGCAACCTTAAACTACGAGCAGTACTTC.

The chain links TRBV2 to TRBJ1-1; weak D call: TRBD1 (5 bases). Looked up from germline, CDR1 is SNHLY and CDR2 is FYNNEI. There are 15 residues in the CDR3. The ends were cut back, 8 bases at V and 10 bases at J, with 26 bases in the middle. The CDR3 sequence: CASSNGGGVGPSAFF. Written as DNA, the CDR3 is TGTGCCAGCTCCAATGGGGGGGGAGTAGGTCCCTCAGCTTTCTTT.

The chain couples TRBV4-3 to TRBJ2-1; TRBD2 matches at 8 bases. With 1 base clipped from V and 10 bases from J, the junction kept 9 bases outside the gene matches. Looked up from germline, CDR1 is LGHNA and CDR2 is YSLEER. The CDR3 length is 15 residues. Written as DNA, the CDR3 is TGCGCCAGCAGCCAAGGGAATGCGGGGGGCCGAGAGCAGTTCTTC. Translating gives CASSQGNAGGREQFF.

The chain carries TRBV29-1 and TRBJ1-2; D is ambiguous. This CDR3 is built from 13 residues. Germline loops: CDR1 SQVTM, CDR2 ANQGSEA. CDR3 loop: CTIRAGANYGYTF. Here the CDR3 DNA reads TGCACGATCAGAGCAGGCGCAAACTATGGCTACACCTTC.

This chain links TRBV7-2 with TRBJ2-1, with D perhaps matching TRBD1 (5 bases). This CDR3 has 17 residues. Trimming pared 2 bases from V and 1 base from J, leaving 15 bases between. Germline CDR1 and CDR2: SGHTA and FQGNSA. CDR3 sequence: CASSLKVWTLSYNEQFF. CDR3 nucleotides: TGTGCCAGCAGCTTAAAGGTGTGGACACTTTCCTACAATGAGCAGTTCTTC.

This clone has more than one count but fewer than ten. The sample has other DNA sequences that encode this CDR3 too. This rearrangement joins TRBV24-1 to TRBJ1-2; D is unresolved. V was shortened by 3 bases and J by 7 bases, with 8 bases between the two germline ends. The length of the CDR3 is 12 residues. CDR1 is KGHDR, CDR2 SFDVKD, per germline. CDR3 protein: CATSDPGSGYTF. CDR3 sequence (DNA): TGTGCCACCAGTGATCCCGGCTCTGGCTACACCTTC.

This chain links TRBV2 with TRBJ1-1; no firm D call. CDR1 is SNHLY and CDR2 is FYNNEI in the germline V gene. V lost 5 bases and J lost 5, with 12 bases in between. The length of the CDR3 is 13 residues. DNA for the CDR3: TGTGCCAGCAGTCCCACGGGGAGAACTGAAGCTTTCTTT. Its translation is CASSPTGRTEAFF.

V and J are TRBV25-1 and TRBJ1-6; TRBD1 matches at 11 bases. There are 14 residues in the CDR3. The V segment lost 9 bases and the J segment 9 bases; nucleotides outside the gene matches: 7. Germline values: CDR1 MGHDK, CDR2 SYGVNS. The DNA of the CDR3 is TGTGCCAGTGCCTTAGGGACAGGGGGTTCACCCCTCCACTTT. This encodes CASALGTGGSPLHF.

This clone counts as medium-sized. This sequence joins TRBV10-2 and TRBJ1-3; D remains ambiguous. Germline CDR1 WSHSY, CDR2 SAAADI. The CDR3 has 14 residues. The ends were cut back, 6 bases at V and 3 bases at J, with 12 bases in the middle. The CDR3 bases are TGCGCCAGCAGGGATCTAGAAGGTGGAAACACCATATATTTT. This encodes CASRDLEGGNTIYF.

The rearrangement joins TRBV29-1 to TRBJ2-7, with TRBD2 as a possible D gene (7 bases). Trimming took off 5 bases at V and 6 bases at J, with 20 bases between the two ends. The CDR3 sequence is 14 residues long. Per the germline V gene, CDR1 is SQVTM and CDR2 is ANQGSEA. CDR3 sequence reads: CSVSSAGAQLEQYF. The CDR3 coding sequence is TGCAGCGTTTCCTCTGCGGGGGCCCAACTCGAGCAGTACTTC.

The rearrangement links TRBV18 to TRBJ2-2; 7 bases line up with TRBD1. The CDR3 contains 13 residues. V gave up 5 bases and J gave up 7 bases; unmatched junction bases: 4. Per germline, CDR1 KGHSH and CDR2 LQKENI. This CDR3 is CASSRQGNGELFF. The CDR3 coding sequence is TGTGCCAGCTCAAGACAGGGCAACGGGGAGCTGTTTTTT.

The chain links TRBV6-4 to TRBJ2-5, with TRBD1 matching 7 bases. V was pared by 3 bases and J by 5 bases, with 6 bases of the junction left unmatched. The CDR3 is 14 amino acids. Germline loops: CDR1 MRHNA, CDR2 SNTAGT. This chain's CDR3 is CASSDPQGQETQYF. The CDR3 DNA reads TGTGCCAGCAGTGATCCACAGGGGCAGGAGACCCAGTACTTC.

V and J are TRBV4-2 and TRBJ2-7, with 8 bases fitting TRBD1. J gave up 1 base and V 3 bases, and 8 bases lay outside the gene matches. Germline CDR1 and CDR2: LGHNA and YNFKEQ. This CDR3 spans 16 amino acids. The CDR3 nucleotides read TGTGCCAGCAGCCAGCCCCCAGGGGGCCCATCCTACGAGCAGTACTTC. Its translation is CASSQPPGGPSYEQYF.

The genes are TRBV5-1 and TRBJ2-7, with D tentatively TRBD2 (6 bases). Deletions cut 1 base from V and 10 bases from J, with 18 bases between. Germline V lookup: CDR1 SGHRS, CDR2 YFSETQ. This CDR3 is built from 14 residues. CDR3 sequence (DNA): TGCGCCAGCAGCTTGCGGGGGATTGTGGGGGAACAGTACGTC. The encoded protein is CASSLRGIVGEQYV.

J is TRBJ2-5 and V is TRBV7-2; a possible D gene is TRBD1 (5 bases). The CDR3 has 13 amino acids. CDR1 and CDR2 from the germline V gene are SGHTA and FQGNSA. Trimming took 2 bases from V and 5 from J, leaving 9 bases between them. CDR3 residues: CASSLQGRETQYF. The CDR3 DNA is TGTGCCAGCAGCTTACAGGGTAGGGAGACCCAGTACTTC.

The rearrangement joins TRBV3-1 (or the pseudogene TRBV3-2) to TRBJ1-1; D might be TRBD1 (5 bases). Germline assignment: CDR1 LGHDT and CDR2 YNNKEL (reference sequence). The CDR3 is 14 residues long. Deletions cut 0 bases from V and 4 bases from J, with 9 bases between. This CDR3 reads CASSQDTGATEAFF. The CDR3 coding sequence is TGTGCCAGCAGCCAAGATACCGGGGCCACTGAAGCTTTCTTT.

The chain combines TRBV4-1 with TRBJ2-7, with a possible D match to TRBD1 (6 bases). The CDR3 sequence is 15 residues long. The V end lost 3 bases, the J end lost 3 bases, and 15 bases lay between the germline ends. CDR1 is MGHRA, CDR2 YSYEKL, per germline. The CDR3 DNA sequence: TGCGCCAGCAGCCAGACGGAACAGGGCCGCTACGAGCAGTACTTC. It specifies CASSQTEQGRYEQYF.

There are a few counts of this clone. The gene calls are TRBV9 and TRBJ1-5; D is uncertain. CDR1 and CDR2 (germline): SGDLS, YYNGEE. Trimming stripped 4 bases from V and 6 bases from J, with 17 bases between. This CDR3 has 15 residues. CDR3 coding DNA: TGTGCCAGCAGCCCCGAGGCCCGAGAATCTCAGCCCCAGCATTTT. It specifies CASSPEARESQPQHF.